Listed here are 20 T cell receptor beta chains from one sample, sequenced in a study of blood T cell dynamics during melanoma immunotherapy. The repertoire was sequenced with immunoSEQ multiplex PCR; TCRdb's copy has only in-frame clones and lacks some. The sample has several thousand clones; approximately 83% are singletons. Specified time point: pre-treatment baseline. The sample here was blood, taken from a patient treated with checkpoint blockade. The receptors were sampled from a human donor with melanoma.

The chain combines TRBV2 with TRBJ2-7, with 7 nucleotides matching TRBD1. Germline trimming cut 10 bases from V and 2 bases from J; bases unmatched to any gene: 8. Germline values: CDR1 SNHLY, CDR2 FYNNEI. The CDR3 runs 13 residues. Written as DNA, the CDR3 is TGTGCCACCAGGGGGACGGACACCTACGAGCAGTACTTC. Translation: CATRGTDTYEQYF.

The chain carries TRBV29-1 and TRBJ1-1, with 7 nucleotides matching TRBD1. The junction had 5 bases not matched to a gene; V was cut back by 6 bases and J by 10 bases. Per germline, CDR1 SQVTM and CDR2 ANQGSEA. The CDR3 runs to 10 residues. The CDR3 nucleotides are TGCAGCGTCGCCGACAGGGCAGCTTTCTTT. It encodes CSVADRAAFF. The whole variable domain, filled in from reference TRBV29-1 and TRBJ1-1, reads SAVISQKPSRDICQRGTSLTIQCQVDSQVTMMFWYRQQPGQSLTLIATANQGSEATYESGFVIDKFPISRPNLTFSTLTVSNMSPEDSSIYLCSVADRAAFFGQGTRLTVV.

The chain carries TRBV5-4 and TRBJ1-1; D gene ambiguous. This CDR3 is 13 amino acids long. Trimming removed 3 bases from V and 0 bases from J, with 6 bases in between. The V gene's germline CDR1 is SGHNT and CDR2 YYREEE (reference sequence). The CDR3 loop reads CASSSGMNTEAFF. For the CDR3, the DNA is TGTGCCAGCAGCTCGGGGATGAACACTGAAGCTTTCTTT.

This rearrangement joins TRBV19 to TRBJ2-5; 8 nucleotides line up with TRBD1. The last part of the DNA fits TRBJ2-7 better; the J call may be wrong. CDR3 length: 16 residues. Germline loops: CDR1 LNHDA, CDR2 SQIVND (reference sequence). CDR3 bases: TGTGCCAGTAGTCCCGGACAGGGTCAACCATCCTACGAGCAGTACTTC. This encodes CASSPGQGQPSYEQYF.

This sequence joins TRBV4-1 and TRBJ2-1; 9 nucleotides agree with TRBD2. CDR1 is MGHRA and CDR2 is YSYEKL in the germline V gene. The V segment lost 1 base and the J segment 1 base; nucleotides outside the gene matches: 2. The CDR3 length is 16 residues. CDR3 sequence (DNA): TGCGCCAGCAGCCAAGTGGCGGGAGGGTCCTACAATGAGCAGTTCTTC. Translated: CASSQVAGGSYNEQFF.

The chain has TRBV5-1 and TRBJ1-5, with D unresolved. CDR1 is SGHRS, CDR2 YFSETQ, per germline. Trimming cost V 2 bases and J 5 bases, with 8 bases left between them. CDR3 length equals 13 residues. In nucleotides, the CDR3 is TGCGCCAGCAGCTTAGGGTGGGATCAGCCCCAGCATTTT. Translated, it gives CASSLGWDQPQHF.

In its sample, this clone was seen once. The chain couples TRBV29-1 to TRBJ2-1; TRBD2 aligns across 8 bases. The CDR3 loop spans 14 amino acids. Germline lookup yields CDR1 SQVTM and CDR2 ANQGSEA. The J segment lost 0 bases and the V segment lost 4 bases, leaving 2 bases of the junction unmatched. The CDR3 sequence: CSVVGGGSYNEQFF. The CDR3 DNA sequence: TGCAGCGTTGTCGGGGGGGGCTCCTACAATGAGCAGTTCTTC.

This rearrangement joins TRBV5-6 to TRBJ2-7; 10 bases match TRBD1. The germline CDR1 and CDR2 sequences are SGHDT and YYEEEE. V lost 4 bases, J lost 5 bases, and 6 bases stayed unmatched. The CDR3 consists of 14 residues. The CDR3 sequence is CASSLRQGADEQYF. For the CDR3, the DNA is TGTGCCAGCAGCCTGCGACAGGGGGCGGACGAGCAGTACTTC. Combining the CDR3 with reference TRBV5-6 and TRBJ2-7 gives the whole variable domain DAGVTQSPTHLIKTRGQQVTLRCSPKSGHDTVSWYQQALGQGPQFIFQYYEEEERQRGNFPDRFSGHQFPNYSSELNVNALLLGDSALYLCASSLRQGADEQYFGPGTRLTVT.

The chain is built from TRBV4-2 and TRBJ2-1; 9 bases align to TRBD2. Germline trimming cut 0 bases from V and 4 bases from J; bases unmatched to any gene: 4. Germline CDR1 reads LGHNA; CDR2 reads YNFKEQ. CDR3 size: 16 residues. The CDR3, as DNA: TGTGCCAGCAGCCAAGATTCGACTAGCGGTTACAATGAGCAGTTCTTC. Residues: CASSQDSTSGYNEQFF.

Points on this clone: Relative to the germline gene, one junction end is altered; a read error may explain this. V is TRBV7-2 and J is TRBJ2-7; 7 nucleotides match TRBD1. The CDR3 consists of 13 residues. The germline V gene has CDR1 SGHTA and CDR2 FQGNSA. The DNA for the CDR3 is TGCGCCAGCAGCACCGGGACAGCCAGGGAGCAGTACTTC. Amino acid sequence: CASSTGTAREQYF.

This chain links TRBV18 with TRBJ1-1; no definite D call. CDR3 length: 13 residues. The V gene lost 3 bases and the J gene lost 1 base, with 6 bases spanning the gap. From germline, CDR1 is KGHSH and CDR2 LQKENI. CDR3: CASSPDENTEAFF. As DNA, the CDR3 is TGTGCCAGCTCACCCGACGAGAACACTGAAGCTTTCTTT.

The V call is TRBV29-1, the J call TRBJ1-6, with 9 bases aligning to TRBD1. The CDR3 totals 14 residues. The junction had 8 bases not matched to a gene; V was cut back by 7 bases and J by 7 bases. Germline lookup yields CDR1 SQVTM and CDR2 ANQGSEA. The CDR3 nucleotides read TGCAGCGCCATCCAGGACAGGGGCAATTCACCCCTCCACTTT. Its translation is CSAIQDRGNSPLHF.

V usage is TRBV5-4 and J usage is TRBJ2-2; D remains unclear. The CDR3 has 15 residues. From germline, CDR1 is SGHNT and CDR2 YYREEE (reference sequence). Trimming stripped 0 bases from V and 9 bases from J, with 15 bases between. The DNA for the CDR3 is TGTGCCAGCAGCTTGGGTTCTCTAGGAGACTGGGAGCTGTTTTTT. The encoded protein is CASSLGSLGDWELFF.

This clone occurred once. The chain is built from TRBV6-1 and TRBJ1-5; no reliable D call. Trimming took 0 bases from V and 6 from J, leaving 9 bases between them. This CDR3 contains 14 residues. Germline V CDR1 and CDR2: MNHNS, SASEGT. The chain's CDR3 is CASSEAGSGQPQHF. The CDR3 DNA is TGTGCCAGCAGTGAAGCGGGTTCCGGTCAGCCCCAGCATTTT.

The CDR3 protein is CAISVPSGNTIYF. The CDR3 DNA follows: TGTGCCATCAGTGTTCCCTCTGGAAACACCATATATTTT. The V gene is TRBV10-3, the J gene TRBJ1-3; unclear D gene. V shed 4 bases and J shed 0 bases, with 4 bases lying between them. The CDR3 has 13 amino acids. Germline V CDR1 and CDR2: ENHRY, SYGVKD.

This chain links TRBV30 with TRBJ2-5, with TRBD2 matching over 14 bases. CDR1 and CDR2 from the germline V gene are GTSNPN and SVGIG (reference sequence). J gave up 5 bases and V 7 bases, and 9 bases lay outside the gene matches. This CDR3 is built from 15 residues. The CDR3 coding sequence is TGTGCCTCGGGACTAGCGGGAGCTTTTAAGGAGACCCAGTACTTC. Protein: CASGLAGAFKETQYF.

This clone was picked up one time. The CDR3 coding sequence is TGTGCCAGCAGGGGACTAGCCCTGAGGAAGCAGTACTTC. This codes for CASRGLALRKQYF. The V gene is TRBV21-1, the J gene TRBJ2-7; the table names TRBD2, a call not compared with the DNA. TRBV21-1 is given as a pseudogene. This CDR3 contains 13 residues.

V and J are TRBV5-1 and TRBJ1-2; D unclear. This CDR3 has 14 amino acids. The germline V gene encodes CDR1 SGHRS and CDR2 YFSETQ. V was pared by 1 base and J by 4 bases, with 11 bases between. CDR3 sequence (DNA): TGCGCCAGCAGCTTGAATCGGGAGGGCTATGGCTACACCTTC. It codes for CASSLNREGYGYTF.

The chain joins TRBV5-1 to TRBJ2-5, with TRBD2 as a possible D gene (5 bases). Near its end, the DNA agrees better with TRBJ2-7, so the J call may be wrong. Germline loops: CDR1 SGHRS, CDR2 YFSETQ. The CDR3 is made up of 15 amino acids. CDR3 sequence reads: CASSPPRGAGGEQYF. As DNA, the CDR3 is TGCGCCAGCAGCCCGCCCCGTGGCGCCGGAGGCGAGCAGTACTTC.

A remark on this clone: The germline gene is not matched at one end of the junction; a read error may be the cause. The rearrangement links TRBV27 to TRBJ1-6; D remains unclear. Per the germline V gene, CDR1 is MNHEY and CDR2 is SMNVEV (reference sequence). The CDR3 runs 16 residues. The CDR3 DNA reads TGTGCCAGCAGTTTTGGGGTTCACTCCTATAATTTACCCCTCCACTTT. Amino acids: CASSFGVHSYNLPLHF.